These 8 T cell receptor beta chains share one sample of origin, sequenced in a study of cytomegalovirus exposure and HLA in healthy donors. Vbeta (60) and Jbeta (13) primers were used in the PCR. This table comes from immunoSEQ multiplex PCR, and its TCRdb copy is limited to in-frame clones, with some not included. The sample holds roughly 80,000 clones, about four fifths seen once. Sequenced material: PBMCs. The receptors originated from a male donor in good health and CMV-seropositive.

V is TRBV19 and J is TRBJ1-4; D is unclear. Trimming left V 9 bases short and J 0 bases short, with 14 bases between. The CDR3 is 15 amino acids. Germline V gene data show CDR1 as LNHDA and CDR2 as SQIVND (reference sequence). CDR3 sequence: CASASYEATNEKLFF. Written as DNA, the CDR3 is TGTGCCAGCGCGTCCTATGAGGCAACTAATGAAAAACTGTTTTTT.

The count of this clone is one. The genes are TRBV5-6 and TRBJ2-2; weak D call: TRBD1 (5 bases). Germline values: CDR1 SGHDT, CDR2 YYEEEE. This CDR3 spans 15 amino acids. The ends were cut back, 0 bases at V and 0 bases at J, with 6 bases in the middle. CDR3 DNA: TGTGCCAGCAGCTTGGGACAGTCGAACACCGGGGAGCTGTTTTTT. This codes for CASSLGQSNTGELFF.

This chain uses TRBV7-2 with TRBJ2-6; TRBD1 agrees at 10 bases. V trimming: 5 bases; J trimming: 2 bases; junction bases outside the gene matches: 3. The CDR3 covers 16 residues. Germline V gene data show CDR1 as SGHTA and CDR2 as FQGNSA. CDR3 bases: TGTGCCAGCAGCACCGGGACAGGGGCTGGGGCCAACGTCCTGACTTTC. Amino acids: CASSTGTGAGANVLTF.

This rearrangement joins TRBV6-1 to TRBJ2-7, with 7 bases identical to TRBD2. The germline gives CDR1 MNHNS, CDR2 SASEGT. This CDR3 is built from 12 residues. V shed 4 bases and J 3 bases; nucleotides not matched to a gene: 0. The CDR3 spells CASSGTSYEQYF. CDR3 bases: TGTGCCAGCAGTGGGACTAGCTACGAGCAGTACTTC.

The rearrangement joins TRBV25-1 to TRBJ1-2, with a weak D call TRBD1 (6 bases). CDR3 length: 14 amino acids. V was cut by 5 bases and J by 8 bases, with 18 bases left in between. Germline V gene lookup returns CDR1 MGHDK and CDR2 SYGVNS. This CDR3 is CASSKPGTHMGYTF. The DNA of the CDR3 is TGTGCCAGCAGTAAACCCGGGACACACATGGGCTACACCTTC.

The chain is built from TRBV4-1 and TRBJ2-1; weak D call: TRBD2 (6 bases). Germline V lookup: CDR1 MGHRA, CDR2 YSYEKL. CDR3 length: 15 amino acids. The germline V and J ends were trimmed by 1 base and 7 bases, with 14 bases remaining between them. CDR3 loop: CASSQGVAVINEQFF. In DNA form, the CDR3 reads TGCGCCAGCAGCCAAGGGGTAGCGGTAATAAATGAGCAGTTCTTC.

In its sample, this clone was seen once. In nucleotides, the CDR3 is TGCGCCAGCAGCTCGGACAGGGCGAGGGGGGCCAACGTCCTGACTTTC. Encoded protein: CASSSDRARGANVLTF. V usage is TRBV5-1 and J usage is TRBJ2-6, with TRBD1 matching 8 bases. The V and J ends lost 3 bases and 4 bases, in that order; junction bases with no gene match: 6. Germline-derived CDR1 and CDR2 are SGHRS and YFSETQ. This CDR3 is 16 amino acids long.

This chain links TRBV5-1 with TRBJ2-1; a possible D gene is TRBD1 (6 bases). Germline V gives CDR1 SGHRS, CDR2 YFSETQ. The CDR3 is 14 amino acids. The ends were cut back, 6 bases at V and 5 bases at J, with 15 bases in the middle. CDR3 region: CASNQGPTDNEQFF. The CDR3 nucleotides read TGCGCCAGCAACCAGGGGCCTACGGACAATGAGCAGTTCTTC.